Reported below is one T cell receptor (beta chain). Negatively enriched CD4+ T cells were divided by CD45RA into naive and memory. This specimen comes from a study of shared clonotypes between healthy human individuals. Generated by immunoSEQ multiplex PCR, the TCRdb table keeps only in-frame clones and is missing some. This table holds over 1.5 million clones, nearly 99% found once. The CDR3 runs to 14 residues. Trimming cost V 1 base and J 0 bases, with 9 bases left between them. CDR1 and CDR2 (germline): SQVTM, ANQGSEA. The V and J genes are TRBV29-1 and TRBJ1-1; D gene uncertain. The sample consisted of naive CD4+ T cells sorted from blood. This sample's subset: CD45RA+ positively selected. The sequence was obtained from a man aged 25 to 40 in good health. DNA for the CDR3: TGCAGCGTTGAAGTATCTCGGGTGAACACTGAAGCTTTCTTT. It yields the protein CSVEVSRVNTEAFF.